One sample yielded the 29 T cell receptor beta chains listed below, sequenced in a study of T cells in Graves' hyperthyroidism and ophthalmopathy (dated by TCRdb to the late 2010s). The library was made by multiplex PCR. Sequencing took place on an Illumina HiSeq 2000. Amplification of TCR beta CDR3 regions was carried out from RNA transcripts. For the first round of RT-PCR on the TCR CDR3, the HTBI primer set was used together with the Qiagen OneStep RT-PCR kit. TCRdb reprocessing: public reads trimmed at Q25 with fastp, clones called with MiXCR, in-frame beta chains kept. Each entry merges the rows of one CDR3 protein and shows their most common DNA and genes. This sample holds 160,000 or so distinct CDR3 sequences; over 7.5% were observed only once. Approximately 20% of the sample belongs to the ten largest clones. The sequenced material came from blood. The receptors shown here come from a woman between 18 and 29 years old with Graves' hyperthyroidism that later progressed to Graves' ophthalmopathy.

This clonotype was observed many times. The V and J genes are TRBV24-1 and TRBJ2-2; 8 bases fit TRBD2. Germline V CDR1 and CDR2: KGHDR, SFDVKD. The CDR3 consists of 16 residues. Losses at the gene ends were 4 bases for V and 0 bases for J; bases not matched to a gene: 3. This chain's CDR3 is CATSETGGANTGELFF. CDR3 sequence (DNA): TGTGCCACCAGTGAAACGGGGGGGGCGAACACCGGGGAGCTGTTTTTT.

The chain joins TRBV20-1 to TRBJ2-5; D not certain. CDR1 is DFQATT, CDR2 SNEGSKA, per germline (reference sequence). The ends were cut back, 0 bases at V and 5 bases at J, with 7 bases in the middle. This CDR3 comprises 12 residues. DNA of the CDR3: TGCAGTGCTAGAGACTACCGGGAGACCCAGTACTTC. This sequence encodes CSARDYRETQYF.

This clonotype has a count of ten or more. The CDR3 nucleotides are TGTGCCAGCAGTGAATCCGGGACGAGCACAGATACGCAGTATTTT. Translating it yields CASSESGTSTDTQYF. The chain couples TRBV25-1 to TRBJ2-3, with D perhaps matching TRBD1 or TRBD2 (5 bases each). CDR3 length: 15 residues. With 1 base removed from V and 0 bases from J, the gap between germline ends came to 8 bases. Germline CDR1 is MGHDK and CDR2 is SYGVNS. Together with reference TRBV25-1 and TRBJ2-3, the CDR3 gives the full variable domain: EADIYQTPRYLVIGTGKKITLECSQTMGHDKMYWYQQDPGMELHLIHYSYGVNSTEKGDLSSESTVSRIRTEHFPLTLESARPSHTSQYLCASSESGTSTDTQYFGPGTRLTVL.

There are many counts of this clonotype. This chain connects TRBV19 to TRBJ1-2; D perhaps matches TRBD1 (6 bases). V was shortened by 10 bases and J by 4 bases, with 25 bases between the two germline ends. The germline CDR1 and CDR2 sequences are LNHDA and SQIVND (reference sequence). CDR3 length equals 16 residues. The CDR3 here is CAIRGQTGKSSYGYTF. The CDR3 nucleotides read TGTGCCATTCGAGGTCAAACAGGGAAGTCGAGCTATGGCTACACCTTC.

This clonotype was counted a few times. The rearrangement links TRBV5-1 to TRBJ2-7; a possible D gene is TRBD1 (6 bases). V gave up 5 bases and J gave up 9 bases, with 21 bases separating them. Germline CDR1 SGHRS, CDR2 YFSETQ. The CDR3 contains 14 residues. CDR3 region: CASREGGPTNGQYF. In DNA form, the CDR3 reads TGCGCCAGCAGAGAAGGGGGACCTACGAACGGGCAGTACTTC.

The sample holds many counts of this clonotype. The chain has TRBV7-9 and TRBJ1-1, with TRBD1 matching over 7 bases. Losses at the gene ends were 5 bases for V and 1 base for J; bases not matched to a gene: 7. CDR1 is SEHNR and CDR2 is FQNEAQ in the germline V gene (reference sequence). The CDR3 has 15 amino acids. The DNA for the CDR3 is TGTGCCAGCAGCCCTACGACAGGGCCGAACACTGAAGCTTTCTTT. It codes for CASSPTTGPNTEAFF.

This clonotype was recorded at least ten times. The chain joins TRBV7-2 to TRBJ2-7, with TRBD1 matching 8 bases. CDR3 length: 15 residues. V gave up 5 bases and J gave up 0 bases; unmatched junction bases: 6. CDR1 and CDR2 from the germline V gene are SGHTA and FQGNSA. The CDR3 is CASSQGQVPSYEQYF. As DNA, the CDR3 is TGTGCCAGCAGCCAGGGACAGGTCCCCTCCTACGAGCAGTACTTC.

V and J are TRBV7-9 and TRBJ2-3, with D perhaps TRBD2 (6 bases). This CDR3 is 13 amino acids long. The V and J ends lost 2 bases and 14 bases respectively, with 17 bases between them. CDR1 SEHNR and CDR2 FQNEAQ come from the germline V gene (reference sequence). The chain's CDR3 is CASSLKGGGPGYF. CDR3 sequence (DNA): TGTGCCAGCAGCTTAAAGGGAGGAGGGCCGGGGTATTTT.

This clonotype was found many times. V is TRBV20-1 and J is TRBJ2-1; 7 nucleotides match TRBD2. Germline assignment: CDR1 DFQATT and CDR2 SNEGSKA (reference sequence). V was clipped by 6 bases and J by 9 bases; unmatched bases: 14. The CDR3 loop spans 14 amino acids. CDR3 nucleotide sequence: TGCAGTGCCACCCTTCTGTCGGGGGGTAGTGAGCAGTTCTTC. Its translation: CSATLLSGGSEQFF.

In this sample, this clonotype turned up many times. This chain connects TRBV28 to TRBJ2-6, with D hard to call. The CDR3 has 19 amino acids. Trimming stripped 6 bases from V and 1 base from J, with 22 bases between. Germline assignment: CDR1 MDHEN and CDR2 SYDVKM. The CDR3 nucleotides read TGTGCCAGCAGCTCCGGGCCGCGAATAGTGGGGTCTGGGGCCAACGTCCTGACTTTC. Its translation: CASSSGPRIVGSGANVLTF.

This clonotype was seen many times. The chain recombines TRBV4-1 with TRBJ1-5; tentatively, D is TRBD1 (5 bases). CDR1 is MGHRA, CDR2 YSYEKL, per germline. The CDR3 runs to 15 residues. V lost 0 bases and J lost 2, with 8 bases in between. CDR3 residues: CASSQETGRNQPQHF. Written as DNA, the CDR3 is TGCGCCAGCAGCCAAGAAACAGGTCGCAATCAGCCCCAGCATTTT.

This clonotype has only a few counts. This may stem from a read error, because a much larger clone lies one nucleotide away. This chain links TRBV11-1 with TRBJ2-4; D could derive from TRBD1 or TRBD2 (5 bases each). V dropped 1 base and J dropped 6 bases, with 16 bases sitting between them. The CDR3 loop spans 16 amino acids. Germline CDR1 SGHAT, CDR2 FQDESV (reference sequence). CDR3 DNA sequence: TGTGCCAGCAGCTTAGACCCCACGGGGACCAGAAACATTCAGTACTTC. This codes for CASSLDPTGTRNIQYF.

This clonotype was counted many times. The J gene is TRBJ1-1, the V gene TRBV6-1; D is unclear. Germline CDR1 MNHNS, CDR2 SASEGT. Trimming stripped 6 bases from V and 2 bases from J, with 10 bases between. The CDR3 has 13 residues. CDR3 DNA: TGTGCCAGCAGAGAACAGCGAAACACTGAAGCTTTCTTT. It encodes CASREQRNTEAFF.

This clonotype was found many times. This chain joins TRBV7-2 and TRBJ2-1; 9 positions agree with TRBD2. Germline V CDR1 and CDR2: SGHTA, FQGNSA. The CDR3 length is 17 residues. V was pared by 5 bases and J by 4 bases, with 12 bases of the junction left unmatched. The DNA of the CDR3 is TGTGCCAGCAGCCCAGGTGGCGGGGGGGTTAGGTACAATGAGCAGTTCTTC. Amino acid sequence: CASSPGGGGVRYNEQFF.

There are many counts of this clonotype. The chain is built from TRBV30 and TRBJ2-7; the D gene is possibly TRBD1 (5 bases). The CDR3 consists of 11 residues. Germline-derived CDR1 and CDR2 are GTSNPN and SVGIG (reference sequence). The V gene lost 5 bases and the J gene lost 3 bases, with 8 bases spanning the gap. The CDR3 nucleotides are TGTGCCTGGGAGACAGACTACGAGCAGTACTTC. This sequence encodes CAWETDYEQYF.

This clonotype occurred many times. CDR3 region: CASSRQGIDTQYF. CDR3 sequence (DNA): TGTGCCAGCAGTCGACAGGGCATTGATACGCAGTATTTT. The chain uses TRBV2 and TRBJ2-3, with 7 bases identical to TRBD1. The J segment lost 6 bases and the V segment lost 5 bases, leaving 5 bases of the junction unmatched. The V gene's germline CDR1 is SNHLY and CDR2 FYNNEI. The CDR3 consists of 13 residues.

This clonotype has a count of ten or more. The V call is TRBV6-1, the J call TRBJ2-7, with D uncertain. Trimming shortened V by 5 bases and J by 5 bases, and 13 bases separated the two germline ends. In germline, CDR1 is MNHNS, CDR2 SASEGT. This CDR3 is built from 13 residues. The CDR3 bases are TGTGCCAGCAGTTTAAATTCGAGGCACGAGCAGTACTTC. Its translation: CASSLNSRHEQYF.

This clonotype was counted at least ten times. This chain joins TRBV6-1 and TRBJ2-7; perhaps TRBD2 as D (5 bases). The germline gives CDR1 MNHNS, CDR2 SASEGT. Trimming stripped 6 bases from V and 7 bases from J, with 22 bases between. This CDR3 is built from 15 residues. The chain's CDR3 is CASREGLGNAVEQYF. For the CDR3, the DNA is TGTGCCAGCAGAGAGGGCCTGGGGAACGCGGTGGAGCAGTACTTC.

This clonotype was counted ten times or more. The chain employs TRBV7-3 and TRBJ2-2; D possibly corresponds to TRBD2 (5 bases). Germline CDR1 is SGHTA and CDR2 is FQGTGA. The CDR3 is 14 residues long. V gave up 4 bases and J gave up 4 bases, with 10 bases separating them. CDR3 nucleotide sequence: TGTGCCAGCAGCTACCTAGCTTCCACCGGGGAGCTGTTTTTT. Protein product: CASSYLASTGELFF. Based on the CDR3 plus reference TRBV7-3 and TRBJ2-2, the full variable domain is GAGVSQTPSNKVTEKGKYVELRCDPISGHTALYWYRQSLGQGPEFLIYFQGTGAADDSGLPNDRFFAVRPEGSVSTLKIQRTERGDSAVYLCASSYLASTGELFFGEGSRLTVL.

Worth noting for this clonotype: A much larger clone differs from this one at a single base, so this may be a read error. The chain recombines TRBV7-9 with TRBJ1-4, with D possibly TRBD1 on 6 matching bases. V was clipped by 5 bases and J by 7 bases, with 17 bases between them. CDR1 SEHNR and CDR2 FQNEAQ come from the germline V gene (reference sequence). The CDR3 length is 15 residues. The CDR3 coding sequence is TGTGCCAGCAGCCCCGACGGAGGGGGGGTTGAAAAACTGTTTTTT. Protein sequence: CASSPDGGGVEKLFF.

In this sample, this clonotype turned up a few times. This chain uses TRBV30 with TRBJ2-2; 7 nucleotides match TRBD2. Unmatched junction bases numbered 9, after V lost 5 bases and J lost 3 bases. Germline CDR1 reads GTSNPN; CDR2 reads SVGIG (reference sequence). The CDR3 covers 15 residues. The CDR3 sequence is CAWHRDYLHTGELFF. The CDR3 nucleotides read TGTGCCTGGCACCGGGACTATCTACACACCGGGGAGCTGTTTTTT.

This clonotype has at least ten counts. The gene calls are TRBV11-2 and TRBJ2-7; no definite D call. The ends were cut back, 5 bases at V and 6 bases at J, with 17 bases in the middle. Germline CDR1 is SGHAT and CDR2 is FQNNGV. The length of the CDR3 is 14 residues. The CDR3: CASSDATASGEQYF. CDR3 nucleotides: TGTGCCAGCAGCGACGCGACGGCTTCAGGCGAGCAGTACTTC.

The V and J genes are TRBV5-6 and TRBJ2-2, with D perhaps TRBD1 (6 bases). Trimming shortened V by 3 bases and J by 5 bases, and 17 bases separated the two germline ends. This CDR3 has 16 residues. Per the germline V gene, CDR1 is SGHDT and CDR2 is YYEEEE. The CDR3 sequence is CASSSAGAPYTGELFF. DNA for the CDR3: TGTGCCAGCAGCTCTGCAGGGGCGCCGTATACCGGGGAGCTGTTTTTT.

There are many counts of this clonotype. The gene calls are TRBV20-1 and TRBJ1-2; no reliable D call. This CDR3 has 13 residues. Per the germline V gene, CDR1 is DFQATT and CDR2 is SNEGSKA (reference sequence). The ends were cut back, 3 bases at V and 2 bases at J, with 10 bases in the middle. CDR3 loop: CSAREGMNYGYTF. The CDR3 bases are TGCAGTGCTAGGGAGGGAATGAACTATGGCTACACCTTC.

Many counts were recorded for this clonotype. CDR3 sequence reads: CASSLGAGVRETQYF. DNA of the CDR3: TGTGCCAGCAGTTTGGGGGCGGGAGTACGCGAGACCCAGTACTTC. The V call is TRBV12-3 or TRBV12-4, the J call TRBJ2-5; the D gene is possibly TRBD2 (7 bases). Trimming took 3 bases from V and 5 from J, leaving 16 bases between them. The CDR3 extends over 15 amino acids.

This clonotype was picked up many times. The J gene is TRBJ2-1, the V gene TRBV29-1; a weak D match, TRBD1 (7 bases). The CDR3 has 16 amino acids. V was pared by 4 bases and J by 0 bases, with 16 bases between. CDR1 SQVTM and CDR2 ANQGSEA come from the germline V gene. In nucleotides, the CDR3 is TGCAGCGTTGGGGGCCAGGGGGGAGGCTCCTACAATGAGCAGTTCTTC. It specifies CSVGGQGGGSYNEQFF.

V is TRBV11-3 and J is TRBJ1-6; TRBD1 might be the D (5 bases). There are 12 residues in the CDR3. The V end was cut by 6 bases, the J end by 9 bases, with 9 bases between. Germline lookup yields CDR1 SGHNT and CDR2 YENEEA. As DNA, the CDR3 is TGTGCCAGCAGTTTCCAGGGTTCACCCCTCCACTTT. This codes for CASSFQGSPLHF.

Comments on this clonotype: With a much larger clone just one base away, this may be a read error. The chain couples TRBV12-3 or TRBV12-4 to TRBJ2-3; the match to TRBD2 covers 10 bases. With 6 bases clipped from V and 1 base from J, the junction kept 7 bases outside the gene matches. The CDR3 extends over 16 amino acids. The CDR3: CASSPRTSGGTDTQYF. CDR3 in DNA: TGTGCCAGCAGCCCGCGGACTAGCGGTGGCACAGATACGCAGTATTTT.

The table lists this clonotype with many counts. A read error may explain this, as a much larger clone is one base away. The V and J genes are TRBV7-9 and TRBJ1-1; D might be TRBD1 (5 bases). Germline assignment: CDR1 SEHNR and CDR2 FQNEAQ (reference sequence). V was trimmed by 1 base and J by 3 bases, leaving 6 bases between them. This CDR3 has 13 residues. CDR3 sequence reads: CASSLGGDTEAFF. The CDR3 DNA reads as TGTGCCAGCAGCTTAGGAGGGGACACTGAAGCTTTCTTT.